This T cell receptor (beta chain) was identified during a study of OX40 agonist ivuxolimab in advanced cancers. Overall study: Ivuxolimab is a fully human IgG2 antibody that activates OX40 (CD134). Therapy given before enrollment (anti-PD-1, anti-PD-L1 or anti-CTLA-4) was allowed, and 40% to 50% had some. The study, taken as a whole, reports: Low normalized T-cell clonal expansion was additionally recorded for some nonresponders.

Notes on this clone: Its matching antigen is unknown.

The germline V gene has CDR1 SEHNR and CDR2 FQNEAQ (reference sequence). This CDR3 region has 15 residues. Trimming left V 1 base short and J 5 bases short, with 14 bases between. Sequencing was performed with immunoSEQ multiplex PCR; in TCRdb, only in-frame clones are kept and a portion is missing. This sample has almost 50,000 clones, with roughly 80% found just once. J is TRBJ2-5 and V is TRBV7-9; either TRBD1 or TRBD2 may fit D (5 bases each). Sample: CD4+ or CD8+ T cells sorted from blood, taken in a trial of the OX40 agonist ivuxolimab. This receptor was identified in an adult with an advanced solid tumor such as melanoma, head and neck, liver or kidney cancer. The CDR3 DNA reads as TGTGCCAGCAGCTTAGGGGAGATTGGGGCCGAGACCCAGTACTTC. Amino acids: CASSLGEIGAETQYF.